Listed below are T cell receptor beta chains from one sample, sequenced in a study of response to subunit inactivated influenza vaccine. MiXCR was run by TCRdb on the RT-PCR reads, yielding one entry per CDR3 protein. The sample records under 750,000 distinct CDR3 sequences, around 11% being singletons. The sample consisted of PBMCs from blood, taken on the day of vaccination. The receptors come from a man aged 50 to 60 who received an inactivated influenza vaccine. CDR3s include the opening cysteine and the closing phenylalanine or tryptophan. The order of the fields is D gene, clone size, J gene, V gene, CDR3 protein, CDR3 DNA. A D gene is named only where the DNA matches it firmly. Clone size is stated in some rows and not others, as once, few, many or a class when expanded.

NA | many | TRBJ2-2 | TRBV29-1 | CSVDSGVNTGELFF | TGCAGCGTCGATTCAGGAGTGAACACCGGGGAGCTGTTTTTT
TRBD2 | few | TRBJ2-5 | TRBV7-8 | CASSLWTGTGGRAKETQYF | TGTGCCAGCAGCTTATGGACCGGGACTGGCGGGAGGGCCAAAGAGACCCAGTACTTC
NA | few | TRBJ2-3 | TRBV5-1 | CASKGGGGTDTQYF | TGCGCCAGCAAGGGAGGGGGAGGCACAGATACGCAGTATTTT
TRBD2 | NA | TRBJ2-1 | TRBV24-1 | CATSEPGLAGVYEQFF | TGTGCCACCAGTGAGCCGGGACTAGCGGGAGTCTATGAGCAGTTCTTC
TRBD2 | many | TRBJ2-5 | TRBV6-2/TRBV6-3 | CASSYSTGLAAILSETQYF | TGTGCCAGCAGTTACTCGACCGGACTAGCGGCCATCCTGAGCGAGACCCAGTACTTC
NA | NA | TRBJ2-7 | TRBV30 | CAWSVSGGPSSYEQYF | TGTGCCTGGAGTGTTAGTGGGGGGCCTAGCTCCTACGAGCAGTACTTC
NA | few | TRBJ2-7 | TRBV20-1 | CSATPPMTGNYEQYF | TGCAGTGCTACTCCACCAATGACAGGAAACTACGAGCAGTACTTC
TRBD2 | few | TRBJ2-7 | TRBV10-3 | CAISELREEGEQYF | TGTGCCATCAGTGAGTTACGGGAGGAGGGCGAGCAGTACTTC
NA | NA | TRBJ2-7 | TRBV4-3 | CASSQARRAYEQYF | TGCGCCAGCAGCCAAGCTCGTCGGGCCTACGAGCAGTACTTC
TRBD1 | NA | TRBJ2-5 | TRBV7-9 | CASSSHGQGVTQYF | TGTGCCAGCAGCTCTCACGGACAGGGAGTGACCCAGTACTTC
NA | NA | TRBJ2-6 | TRBV6-1 | CASSDRTRISGAHVLTF | TGTGCCAGCAGTGACAGGACTCGAATCTCTGGGGCCCACGTCCTGACTTTC
NA | many | TRBJ2-5 | TRBV5-1 | CASSWTVGETQYF | TGCGCCAGCAGCTGGACAGTTGGAGAGACCCAGTACTTC
NA | many | TRBJ1-2 | TRBV14 | CASSPLTGLTNYGYTF | TGTGCCAGCAGTCCTTTGACAGGACTCACTAACTATGGCTACACCTTC
NA | NA | TRBJ1-5 | TRBV28 | CASILQGNQPQHF | TGTGCCAGCATCCTACAGGGCAATCAGCCCCAGCATTTT
TRBD2 | few | TRBJ2-1 | TRBV9 | CASSVDLGLAGAKSEQFF | TGTGCCAGCAGCGTAGATCTGGGACTAGCGGGAGCGAAGAGTGAGCAGTTCTTC
TRBD1 | many | TRBJ2-5 | TRBV9 | CASSRDRAETQYF | TGTGCCAGCAGCCGGGACAGGGCGGAGACCCAGTACTTC
TRBD2 | few | TRBJ2-1 | TRBV12-3/TRBV12-4 | CASSSSPGTSGYNEQFF | TGTGCCAGCAGTTCCTCCCCCGGGACTAGCGGATACAATGAGCAGTTCTTC
NA | few | TRBJ2-1 | TRBV6-2/TRBV6-3 | CASRDAYNEQFF | TGTGCCAGCAGGGACGCATACAATGAGCAGTTCTTC
NA | few | TRBJ2-1 | TRBV24-1 | CATSRDYNEQFF | TGTGCCACCAGTAGGGATTACAATGAGCAGTTCTTC
NA | few | TRBJ2-3 | TRBV10-3 | CATGWGVQSPDTQYF | TGTGCCACCGGGTGGGGGGTGCAGTCCCCAGATACGCAGTATTTT
NA | many | TRBJ1-6 | TRBV10-3 | CAISPDERSPLHF | TGTGCCATCAGCCCGGACGAGAGGTCACCCCTCCACTTT
TRBD1 | few | TRBJ1-2 | TRBV30 | CAWSLRTGVLAGYTF | TGTGCCTGGAGTCTAAGGACAGGGGTTTTAGCTGGCTACACCTTC
TRBD2 | NA | TRBJ2-7 | TRBV5-1 | CASSLDLRTSSPYEQYF | TGCGCCAGCAGCTTGGACCTCCGGACTAGCAGTCCCTACGAGCAGTACTTC
NA | NA | TRBJ2-7 | TRBV3-1 | CASSRSQGHEQYF | TGTGCCAGCAGCCGTTCACAGGGACACGAGCAGTACTTC
NA | many | TRBJ1-5 | TRBV27 | CASSPGTHGNQPQHF | TGTGCCAGCAGTCCAGGGACGCATGGTAATCAGCCCCAGCATTTT
TRBD1 | few | TRBJ2-7 | TRBV11-2 | CASSPLGTGIYEQYF | TGTGCCAGCAGCCCATTAGGGACAGGCATTTACGAGCAGTACTTC
NA | NA | TRBJ2-1 | TRBV7-9 | CASSLLMGAYNEQFF | TGTGCCAGCAGCCTCTTGATGGGGGCCTACAATGAGCAGTTCTTC
NA | NA | TRBJ2-4 | TRBV27 | CASSLYPSVGMGSGIQYF | TGTGCCAGCAGTTTATACCCTTCGGTGGGGATGGGTTCGGGCATTCAGTACTTC
NA | few | TRBJ2-5 | TRBV7-3 | CASSTHGGSETQYF | TGTGCCAGCAGCACCCATGGGGGCTCGGAGACCCAGTACTTC
NA | NA | TRBJ2-4 | TRBV24-1 | CATSDHRTAKNIQYF | TGTGCCACCAGTGACCATCGGACAGCCAAAAACATTCAGTACTTC
TRBD1 | NA | TRBJ1-5 | TRBV28 | CASSPHFLGTGTFGQPQHF | TGTGCCAGCAGCCCCCACTTCCTCGGGACAGGGACCTTCGGTCAGCCCCAGCATTTT
TRBD2 | NA | TRBJ2-1 | TRBV7-2 | CASSFRTGGGRNEQFF | TGTGCCAGCAGCTTCCGAACCGGGGGGGGCCGCAATGAGCAGTTCTTC
NA | few | TRBJ2-3 | TRBV11-2 | CASSLGQVITDTQYF | TGTGCCAGCAGCTTAGGACAGGTCATCACAGATACGCAGTATTTT
TRBD2 | NA | TRBJ2-2 | TRBV5-1 | CASSLGTGLAGTLTGELFF | TGCGCCAGCAGCTTGGGAACGGGACTAGCGGGAACCCTTACCGGGGAGCTGTTTTTT
TRBD2 | NA | TRBJ2-3 | TRBV9 | CASSGSGGLTDTQYF | TGTGCCAGCAGCGGTAGCGGGGGCCTCACAGATACGCAGTATTTT
NA | NA | TRBJ2-5 | TRBV20-1 | CSAEPGPGETQYF | TGCAGTGCGGAGCCCGGGCCAGGGGAGACCCAGTACTTC
NA | NA | TRBJ2-7 | TRBV20-1 | CSARGGTRRSYEQYF | TGCAGTGCTAGAGGTGGCACGCGGAGGTCCTACGAGCAGTACTTC
NA | many | TRBJ2-1 | TRBV19 | CASSIGGQGYNEQFF | TGTGCCAGTAGTATAGGGGGGCAGGGGTACAATGAGCAGTTCTTC
NA | NA | TRBJ2-2 | TRBV24-1 | CATSVGHNTGELFF | TGTGCCACCAGTGTTGGACACAACACCGGGGAGCTGTTTTTT
TRBD2 | many | TRBJ2-2 | TRBV4-1 | CASSQGGGAGGRFYGGELFF | TGCGCCAGCAGCCAAGGAGGTGGAGCCGGCGGGAGGTTTTATGGCGGGGAGCTGTTTTTT
TRBD2 | few | TRBJ2-7 | TRBV7-9 | CASSRGTRIFYEQYF | TGTGCCAGCAGCCGTGGGACTAGGATCTTCTACGAGCAGTACTTC
NA | NA | TRBJ2-7 | TRBV20-1 | CSAMSLLIGYEQYF | TGCAGTGCTATGTCCCTGCTTATAGGGTACGAGCAGTACTTC
NA | NA | TRBJ2-1 | TRBV7-2 | CASSLGGPGGYNEQFF | TGTGCCAGCAGCTTAGGGGGTCCCGGGGGCTACAATGAGCAGTTCTTC
TRBD1 | many | TRBJ2-7 | TRBV6-1 | CASSIGQGVYEQYF | TGTGCCAGCAGTATCGGACAGGGGGTGTACGAGCAGTACTTC
TRBD1 | NA | TRBJ2-5 | TRBV12-3/TRBV12-4 | CASSLILGQDWPFQGETQYF | TGTGCCAGCAGTTTGATTTTAGGACAGGACTGGCCCTTCCAGGGGGAGACCCAGTACTTC